The 17 T cell receptor beta chains in this list originate from one sample, sequenced in a study of blood T cell repertoires in COVID-19 (dated by TCRdb to the early 2020s). The receptor library was made with the immunoSEQ multiplex PCR assay. TCRdb took this table from immuneACCESS and kept in-frame rearrangements with V and J called. Such tables lack part of the clones; where checked against another copy, unresolved V genes explain under half of the gap, and the rest is unexplained. The sample table records around 160,000 clones; roughly 90% of these occur just once. Approximately 3% of the sample lies in the top ten. The sequenced sample consisted of peripheral blood. These TCRs come from a man aged 55 to 70 with acute or convalescent COVID-19.

This chain joins TRBV5-1 and TRBJ1-4, with D tentatively TRBD1 (5 bases). Trimming cost V 0 bases and J 0 bases, with 12 bases left between them. The CDR3 loop spans 17 amino acids. Germline assignment: CDR1 SGHRS and CDR2 YFSETQ. The CDR3 DNA follows: TGCGCCAGCAGCTTGGGGACAATAGACCCAACTAATGAAAAACTGTTTTTT. Translation: CASSLGTIDPTNEKLFF.

The chain joins TRBV5-1 to TRBJ2-7; maybe TRBD1 (5 bases). The V gene's germline CDR1 is SGHRS and CDR2 YFSETQ. The CDR3 runs 15 residues. Trimming took off 0 bases at V and 0 bases at J, with 10 bases between the two ends. CDR3: CASSLGTGASYEQYF. CDR3 sequence (DNA): TGCGCCAGCAGCTTGGGAACAGGTGCCTCCTACGAGCAGTACTTC.

This chain uses TRBV6-2 or TRBV6-3 with TRBJ2-1, with 8 bases fitting TRBD2. V was pared by 6 bases and J by 8 bases, with 12 bases of the junction left unmatched. This CDR3 is built from 15 residues. The V gene's germline CDR1 is MNHEY and CDR2 SVGEGT. The CDR3 DNA is TGTGCCAGCAGCCTCCCCCGGGGGGGTTTTTATGAGCAGTTCTTC. As protein: CASSLPRGGFYEQFF.

This chain joins TRBV7-8 and TRBJ1-3; D not resolved. The germline V and J ends were trimmed by 3 bases and 2 bases, with 20 bases remaining between them. Germline V lookup: CDR1 SGHVS, CDR2 FQNEAQ. CDR3 length: 18 amino acids. The CDR3 nucleotides are TGTGCCAGCAGCTTCCCGAAGGCTAATCGGGTCCCTGGAAACACCATATATTTT. Translated, it gives CASSFPKANRVPGNTIYF. The full variable domain, in which reference TRBV7-8 and TRBJ1-3 provide the parts outside the CDR3, is GAGVSQSPRYKVAKRGQDVALRCDPISGHVSLFWYQQALGQGPEFLTYFQNEAQLDKSGLPSDRFFAERPEGSVSTLKIQRTQQEDSAVYLCASSFPKANRVPGNTIYFGEGSWLTVV.

This clone showed up just a few times. The chain joins TRBV5-1 to TRBJ2-7; D perhaps matches TRBD1 (6 bases). Trimming stripped 0 bases from V and 5 bases from J, with 15 bases between. From germline, CDR1 is SGHRS and CDR2 YFSETQ. The CDR3 totals 15 residues. CDR3 region: CASSLGWTAKDEQYF. The DNA of the CDR3 is TGCGCCAGCAGCTTGGGGTGGACAGCGAAGGACGAGCAGTACTTC.

This chain joins TRBV2 and TRBJ1-2, with 11 bases aligning to TRBD1. Trimming at V came to 11 bases and at J to 4 bases, leaving 9 bases not matched to a gene. Germline values: CDR1 SNHLY, CDR2 FYNNEI. This CDR3 has 14 amino acids. The CDR3 reads CAGGTGGQPYGYTF. The CDR3 nucleotides read TGTGCCGGGGGGACAGGGGGGCAACCCTATGGCTACACCTTC.

CDR3 loop: CASSWGVSETQYF. The CDR3 DNA follows: TGTGCCAGCAGCTGGGGGGTTTCGGAGACCCAGTACTTC. V is TRBV7-2 and J is TRBJ2-5, with a possible D match to TRBD2 (6 bases). This CDR3 contains 13 residues. Trimming shortened V by 4 bases and J by 5 bases, and 11 bases separated the two germline ends. Germline CDR1 SGHTA, CDR2 FQGNSA.

The chain employs TRBV5-1 and TRBJ2-7, with D maybe TRBD2 (6 bases). The CDR3 loop spans 14 amino acids. Trimming removed 4 bases at V and 2 bases at J, with 13 bases between. Germline V gene lookup returns CDR1 SGHRS and CDR2 YFSETQ. In DNA, the CDR3 is TGCGCCAGCAGCACTACTGGGAGGACCTACGAGCAGTACTTC. Translating it yields CASSTTGRTYEQYF.

This chain uses TRBV10-2 with TRBJ2-3, with 8 bases lining up with TRBD2. The CDR3 sequence is 13 residues long. The V segment lost 8 bases and the J segment 5 bases; nucleotides outside the gene matches: 6. The germline CDR1 and CDR2 sequences are WSHSY and SAAADI. The DNA of the CDR3 is TGCGCCAGCCGTGGCGGGGGGAAAGATACGCAGTATTTT. It is translated as CASRGGGKDTQYF.

The chain employs TRBV24-1 and TRBJ2-2; weak D call: TRBD1 (6 bases). Germline V gene data show CDR1 as KGHDR and CDR2 as SFDVKD. V gave up 7 bases and J gave up 2 bases, with 7 bases separating them. The CDR3 runs to 13 residues. The CDR3 sequence is CATRDSNTGELFF. CDR3 in DNA: TGTGCCACCAGGGACAGTAACACCGGGGAGCTGTTTTTT.

The chain has TRBV7-9 and TRBJ2-7; D may be TRBD1 (5 bases). In germline, CDR1 is SEHNR, CDR2 FQNEAQ (reference sequence). The CDR3 is made up of 18 amino acids. The V and J ends lost 5 bases and 0 bases respectively, with 23 bases between them. CDR3 nucleotide sequence: TGTGCCAGCAGCCCCCAAATTGACGCAGGGTTCGACTCCTACGAGCAGTACTTC. Amino acid sequence: CASSPQIDAGFDSYEQYF.

V is TRBV6-2 or TRBV6-3 and J is TRBJ1-1; D ambiguous. V was pared by 6 bases and J by 1 base, with 12 bases between. This CDR3 contains 14 residues. Germline V gene sequence: CDR1 MNHEY, CDR2 SVGEGT. The CDR3 protein is CASSSGGPNTEAFF. CDR3 nucleotide sequence: TGTGCCAGCAGCTCGGGAGGGCCGAACACTGAAGCTTTCTTT.

J is TRBJ2-1 and V is TRBV2; TRBD2 matches 9 bases. Germline CDR1 reads SNHLY; CDR2 reads FYNNEI. This CDR3 region has 15 residues. V shed 5 bases, J shed 8 bases, and the junction held 10 bases outside the gene matches. The DNA for the CDR3 is TGTGCCAGCAGTTCTCTAAGCGGGGGGAGCTATGAGCAGTTCTTC. It specifies CASSSLSGGSYEQFF.

The chain is built from TRBV20-1 and TRBJ1-1, with 10 nucleotides matching TRBD1. After removal of 3 bases from V and 9 bases from J, the junction contained 7 bases not matched to a gene. Germline CDR1 is DFQATT and CDR2 is SNEGSKA (reference sequence). CDR3 length: 13 amino acids. The CDR3 bases are TGCAGTGCTAGTAGGGACAGGGGCCCCCAAGCTTTCTTT. Its translation: CSASRDRGPQAFF.

The chain uses TRBV7-2 and TRBJ1-5; 10 bases agree with TRBD1. CDR1 is SGHTA, CDR2 FQGNSA, per germline. This CDR3 has 16 amino acids. J gave up 2 bases and V 5 bases, and 6 bases lay outside the gene matches. The CDR3 sequence: CASSGRTGGRNQPQHF. The CDR3 DNA sequence: TGTGCCAGCAGCGGACGGACAGGGGGGCGCAATCAGCCCCAGCATTTT.

This chain joins TRBV4-1 and TRBJ1-6; 7 bases are a match to TRBD1. The CDR3 sequence is 15 residues long. The trim removed 3 bases at V and 4 bases at J, leaving 3 bases unmatched. The germline gives CDR1 MGHRA, CDR2 YSYEKL. The CDR3 DNA sequence: TGCGCCAGCAGCCAGGGACAGACTTATAATTCACCCCTCCACTTT. The encoded protein is CASSQGQTYNSPLHF.

This chain uses TRBV30 with TRBJ1-6; D gene ambiguous. Germline assignment: CDR1 GTSNPN and CDR2 SVGIG (reference sequence). The V gene lost 2 bases and the J gene lost 6 bases, with 5 bases spanning the gap. The CDR3 totals 12 residues. DNA of the CDR3: TGTGCCTGGAGTCCCTCTAATTCACCCCTCCACTTT. Amino acid sequence: CAWSPSNSPLHF.